A selection of T cell receptor beta chains follows, all from one sample in a study of T-cell reconstitution after alpha-beta-depleted transplantation in children. TCRdb analysed the PCR reads with MiXCR anew, one entry per CDR3 protein. This table has hundreds of thousands of distinct CDR3 sequences, around 13% appearing once. The sequencing used PBMCs from the stem cell graft donor, collected from the stem cell graft. These receptors all come from a human donor who donated a stem cell graft to a child with combined immunodeficiency. Both conserved end residues are part of each CDR3. Fields, in order: V gene, J gene, clone size, D gene, CDR3 protein, CDR3 DNA. D genes are given only for firm matches. Clone size is shown for a subset of rows, as once, few, many or a class of expanded clone.

V: TRBV6-1; J: TRBJ1-1; size: .; D: .; CDR3: CASAGRGNTEAFF; DNA: TGTGCCAGCGCAGGCAGAGGGAACACTGAAGCTTTCTTT
V: TRBV7-2; J: TRBJ2-3; size: .; D: TRBD2; CDR3: CASSLAGSGRTRPWDTQYF; DNA: TGTGCCAGCAGCTTGGCGGGTAGCGGGAGGACCCGGCCGTGGGATACGCAGTATTTT
V: TRBV19; J: TRBJ2-3; size: few; D: .; CDR3: CASSIRPVSDTQYF; DNA: TGTGCCAGTAGTATCAGGCCTGTCTCAGATACGCAGTATTTT
V: TRBV5-1; J: TRBJ2-3; size: .; D: TRBD1; CDR3: CASSFAGQGGTDTQYF; DNA: TGCGCCAGCAGCTTCGCGGGACAGGGAGGCACAGATACGCAGTATTTT
V: TRBV12-3/TRBV12-4; J: TRBJ1-2; size: few; D: .; CDR3: CASSLQGGSYGYTF; DNA: TGTGCCAGCAGTTTACAGGGAGGGAGCTATGGCTACACCTTC
V: TRBV15; J: TRBJ2-7; size: few; D: .; CDR3: CATSVSTGEQYF; DNA: TGTGCCACCAGTGTCAGTACAGGCGAGCAGTACTTC
V: TRBV6-6; J: TRBJ2-7; size: .; D: TRBD1; CDR3: CASGTGFYEQYF; DNA: TGTGCCAGCGGGACAGGGTTTTACGAGCAGTACTTC
V: TRBV6-5; J: TRBJ2-1; size: few; D: .; CDR3: CASSSLGTSTYNEQFF; DNA: TGTGCCAGCAGTTCCCTCGGGACTTCGACCTACAATGAGCAGTTCTTC
V: TRBV19; J: TRBJ1-2; size: few; D: .; CDR3: CASRTTGTPYGYTF; DNA: TGTGCCAGTAGAACCACCGGGACACCATATGGCTACACCTTC
V: TRBV12-3/TRBV12-4; J: TRBJ2-1; size: few; D: .; CDR3: CASSFSGVIEQFF; DNA: TGTGCCAGCAGTTTTTCAGGGGTTATTGAGCAGTTCTTC
V: TRBV29-1; J: TRBJ2-1; size: .; D: TRBD1; CDR3: CGVELQGAGNEQFF; DNA: TGCGGCGTTGAACTACAGGGGGCAGGGAATGAGCAGTTCTTC
V: TRBV7-2; J: TRBJ2-5; size: few; D: .; CDR3: CASSLVGRSQETQYF; DNA: TGTGCCAGCAGCTTAGTCGGGCGGAGCCAAGAGACCCAGTACTTC
V: TRBV5-5; J: TRBJ1-4; size: few; D: .; CDR3: CASSSRSTNEKLFF; DNA: TGTGCCAGCAGCTCACGGTCAACTAATGAAAAACTGTTTTTT
V: TRBV4-3; J: TRBJ1-4; size: many; D: .; CDR3: CASSQDRSRNEKLFF; DNA: TGCGCCAGCAGCCAAGATCGGTCAAGGAATGAAAAACTGTTTTTT
V: TRBV29-1; J: TRBJ1-1; size: many; D: .; CDR3: CSVTSGANTEAFF; DNA: TGCAGCGTAACCTCAGGAGCGAACACTGAAGCTTTCTTT
V: TRBV12-3/TRBV12-4; J: TRBJ1-1; size: many; D: .; CDR3: CASSSGPRAFF; DNA: TGTGCCAGCAGTTCGGGACCGCGGGCTTTCTTT
V: TRBV27; J: TRBJ2-3; size: few; D: .; CDR3: CASSDWGADTQYF; DNA: TGTGCCAGCAGTGACTGGGGAGCAGATACGCAGTATTTT
V: TRBV12-3/TRBV12-4; J: TRBJ2-3; size: many; D: .; CDR3: CASSFSADGTDTQYF; DNA: TGTGCCAGCAGTTTTTCAGCAGATGGCACAGATACGCAGTATTTT
V: TRBV6-2/TRBV6-3; J: TRBJ2-5; size: few; D: .; CDR3: CASHRWGPGQETQYF; DNA: TGTGCCAGCCACCGGTGGGGCCCCGGACAAGAGACCCAGTACTTC
V: TRBV6-2/TRBV6-3; J: TRBJ2-3; size: few; D: TRBD2; CDR3: CASSFRSSGRQGDTQYF; DNA: TGTGCCAGCAGTTTTCGGTCTAGCGGGAGACAGGGGGATACGCAGTATTTT
V: TRBV15; J: TRBJ1-3; size: .; D: TRBD1; CDR3: CATSRDGTAGNTIYF; DNA: TGTGCCACCAGCAGAGACGGGACAGCCGGAAACACCATATATTTT
V: TRBV4-2; J: TRBJ2-4; size: few; D: .; CDR3: CASSQVQLEAKNIQYF; DNA: TGTGCCAGCAGCCAAGTCCAACTCGAAGCCAAAAACATTCAGTACTTC